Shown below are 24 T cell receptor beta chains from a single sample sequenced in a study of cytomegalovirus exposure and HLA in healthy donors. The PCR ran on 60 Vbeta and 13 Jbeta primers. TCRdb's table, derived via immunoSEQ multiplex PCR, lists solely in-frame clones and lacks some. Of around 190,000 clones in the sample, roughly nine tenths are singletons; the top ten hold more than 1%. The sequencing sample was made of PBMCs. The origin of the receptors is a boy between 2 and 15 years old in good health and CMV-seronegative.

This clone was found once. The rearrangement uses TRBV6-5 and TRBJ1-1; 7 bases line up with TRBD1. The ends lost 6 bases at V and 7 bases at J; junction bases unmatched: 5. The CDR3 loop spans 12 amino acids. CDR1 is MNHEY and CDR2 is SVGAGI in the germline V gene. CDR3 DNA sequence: TGTGCCAGCAGGAGGACAGGCGGTGAAGCTTTCTTT. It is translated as CASRRTGGEAFF.

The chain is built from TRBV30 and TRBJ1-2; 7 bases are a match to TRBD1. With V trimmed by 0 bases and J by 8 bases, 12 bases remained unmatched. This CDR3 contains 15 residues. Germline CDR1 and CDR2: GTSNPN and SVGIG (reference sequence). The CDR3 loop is CAWSVLGGGGGGYTF. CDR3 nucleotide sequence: TGTGCCTGGAGTGTACTAGGGGGCGGTGGTGGAGGCTACACCTTC.

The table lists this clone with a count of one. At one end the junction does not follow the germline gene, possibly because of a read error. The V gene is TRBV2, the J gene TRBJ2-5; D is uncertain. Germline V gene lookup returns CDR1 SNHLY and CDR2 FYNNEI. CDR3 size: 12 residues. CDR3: CASTEIEETQYF. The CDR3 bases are TGTGCCAGCACTGAAATAGAAGAGACCCAGTACTTC. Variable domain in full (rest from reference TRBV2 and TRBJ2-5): EPEVTQTPSHQVTQMGQEVILRCVPISNHLYFYWYRQILGQKVEFLVSFYNNEISEKSEIFDDQFSVERPDGSNFTLKIRSTKLEDSAMYFCASTEIEETQYFGPGTRLLVL.

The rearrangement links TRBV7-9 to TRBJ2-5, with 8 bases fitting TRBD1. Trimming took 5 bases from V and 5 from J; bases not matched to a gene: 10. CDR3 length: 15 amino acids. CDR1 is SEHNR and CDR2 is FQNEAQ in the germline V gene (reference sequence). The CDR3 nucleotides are TGTGCCAGCAGCCAATCCCGGACAGGGCGGGAGACCCAGTACTTC. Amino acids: CASSQSRTGRETQYF.

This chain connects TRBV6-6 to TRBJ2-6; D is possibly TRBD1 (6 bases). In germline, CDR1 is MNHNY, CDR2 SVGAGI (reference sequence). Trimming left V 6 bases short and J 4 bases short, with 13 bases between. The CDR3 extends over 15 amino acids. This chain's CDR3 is CASSNTGSGANVLTF. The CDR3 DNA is TGTGCCAGCAGCAACACAGGGTCCGGGGCCAACGTCCTGACTTTC.

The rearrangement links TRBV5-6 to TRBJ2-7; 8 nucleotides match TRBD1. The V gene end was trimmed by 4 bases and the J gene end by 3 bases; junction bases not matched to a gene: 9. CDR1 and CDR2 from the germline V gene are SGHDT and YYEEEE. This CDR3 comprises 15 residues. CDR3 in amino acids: CASSHQRTGFYEQYF. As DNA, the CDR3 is TGTGCCAGCAGCCATCAGAGGACAGGGTTCTACGAGCAGTACTTC.

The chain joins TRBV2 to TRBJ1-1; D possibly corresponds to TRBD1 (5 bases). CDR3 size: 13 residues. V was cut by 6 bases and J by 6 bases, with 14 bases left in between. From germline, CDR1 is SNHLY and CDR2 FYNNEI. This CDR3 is CASRFGGKAEAFF. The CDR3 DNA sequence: TGTGCCAGCAGATTCGGGGGTAAGGCTGAAGCTTTCTTT.

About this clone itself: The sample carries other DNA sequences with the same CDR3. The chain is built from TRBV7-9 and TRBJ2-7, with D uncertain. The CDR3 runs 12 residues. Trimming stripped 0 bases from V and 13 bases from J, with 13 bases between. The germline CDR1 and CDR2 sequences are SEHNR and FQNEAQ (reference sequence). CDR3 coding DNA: TGTGCCAGCAGCTTAGCTAGCTACCCTATATACTTC. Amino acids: CASSLASYPIYF.

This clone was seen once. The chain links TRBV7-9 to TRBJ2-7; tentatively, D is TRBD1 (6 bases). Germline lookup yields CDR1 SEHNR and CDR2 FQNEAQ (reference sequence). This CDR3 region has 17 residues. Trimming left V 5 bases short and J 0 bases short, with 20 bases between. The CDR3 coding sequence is TGTGCCAGCAGCCCCCCTTCCGGACAGTTCCACTCCTACGAGCAGTACTTC. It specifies CASSPPSGQFHSYEQYF. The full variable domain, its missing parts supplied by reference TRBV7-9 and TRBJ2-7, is DTGVSQNPRHKITKRGQNVTFRCDPISEHNRLYWYRQTLGQGPEFLTYFQNEAQLEKSRLLSDRFSAERPKGSFSTLEIQRTEQGDSAMYLCASSPPSGQFHSYEQYFGPGTRLTVT.

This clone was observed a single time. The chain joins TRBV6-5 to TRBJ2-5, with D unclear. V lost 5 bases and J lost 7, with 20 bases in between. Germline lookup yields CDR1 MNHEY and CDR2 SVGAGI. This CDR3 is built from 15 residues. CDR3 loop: CASSALPQSIGTQYF. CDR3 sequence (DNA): TGTGCCAGCAGTGCACTCCCACAGAGTATAGGGACCCAGTACTTC.

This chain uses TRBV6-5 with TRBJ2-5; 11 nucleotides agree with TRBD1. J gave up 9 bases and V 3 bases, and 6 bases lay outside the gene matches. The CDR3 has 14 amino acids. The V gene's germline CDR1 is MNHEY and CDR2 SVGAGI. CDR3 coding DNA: TGTGCCAGCAGTTATAATAGGGACAGGGGGGCCCAGTACTTC. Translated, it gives CASSYNRDRGAQYF.

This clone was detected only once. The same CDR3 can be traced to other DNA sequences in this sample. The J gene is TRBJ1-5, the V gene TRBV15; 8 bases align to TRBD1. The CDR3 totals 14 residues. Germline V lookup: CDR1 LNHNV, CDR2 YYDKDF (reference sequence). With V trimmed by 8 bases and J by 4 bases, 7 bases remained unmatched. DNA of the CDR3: TGTGCCACCGCCACACAGGGGGGGAATCAGCCCCAGCATTTT. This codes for CATATQGGNQPQHF. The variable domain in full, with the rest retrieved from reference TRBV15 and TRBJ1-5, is DAMVIQNPRYQVTQFGKPVTLSCSQTLNHNVMYWYQQKSSQAPKLLFHYYDKDFNNEADTPDNFQSRRPNTSFCFLDIRSPGLGDTAMYLCATATQGGNQPQHFGDGTRLSIL.

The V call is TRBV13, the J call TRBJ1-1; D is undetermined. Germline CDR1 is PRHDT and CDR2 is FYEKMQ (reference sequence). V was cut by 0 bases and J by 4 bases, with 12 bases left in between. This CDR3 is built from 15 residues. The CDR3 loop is CASSLGLSGSTEAFF. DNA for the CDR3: TGTGCCAGCAGCTTAGGCCTCTCGGGGAGCACTGAAGCTTTCTTT. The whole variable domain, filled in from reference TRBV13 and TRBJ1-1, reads AAGVIQSPRHLIKEKRETATLKCYPIPRHDTVYWYQQGPGQDPQFLISFYEKMQSDKGSIPDRFSAQQFSDYHSELNMSSLELGDSALYFCASSLGLSGSTEAFFGQGTRLTVV.

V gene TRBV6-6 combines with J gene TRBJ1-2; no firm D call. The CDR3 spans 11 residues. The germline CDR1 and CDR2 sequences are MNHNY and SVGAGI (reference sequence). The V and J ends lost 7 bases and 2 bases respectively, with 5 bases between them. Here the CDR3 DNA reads TGTGCCAGCAACCAGAACTATGGCTACACCTTC. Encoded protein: CASNQNYGYTF.

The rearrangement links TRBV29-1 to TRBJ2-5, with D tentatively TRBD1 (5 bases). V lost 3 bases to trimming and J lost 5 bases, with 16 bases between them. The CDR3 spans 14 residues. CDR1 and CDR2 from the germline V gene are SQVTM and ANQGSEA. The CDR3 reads CSVESTELRETQYF. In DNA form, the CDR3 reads TGCAGCGTTGAGTCGACAGAACTAAGGGAGACCCAGTACTTC.

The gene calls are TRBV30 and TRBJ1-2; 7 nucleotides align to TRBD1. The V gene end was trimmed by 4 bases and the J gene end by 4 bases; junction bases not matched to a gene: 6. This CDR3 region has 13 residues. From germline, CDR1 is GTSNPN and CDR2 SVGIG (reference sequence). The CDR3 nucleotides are TGTGCCTGGACCCTGGACAGGTTCTATGGCTACACCTTC. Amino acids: CAWTLDRFYGYTF. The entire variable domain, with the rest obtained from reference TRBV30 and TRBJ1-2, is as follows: SQTIHQWPATLVQPVGSPLSLECTVEGTSNPNLYWYRQAAGRGLQLLFYSVGIGQISSEVPQNLSASRPQDRQFILSSKKLLLSDSGFYLCAWTLDRFYGYTFGSGTRLTVV.

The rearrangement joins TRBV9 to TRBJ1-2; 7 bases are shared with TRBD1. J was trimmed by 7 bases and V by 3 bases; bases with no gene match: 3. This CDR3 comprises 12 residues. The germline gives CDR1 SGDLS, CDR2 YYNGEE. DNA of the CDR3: TGTGCCAGCAGCGAGGGGGCAGGTGGCTACACCTTC. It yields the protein CASSEGAGGYTF.

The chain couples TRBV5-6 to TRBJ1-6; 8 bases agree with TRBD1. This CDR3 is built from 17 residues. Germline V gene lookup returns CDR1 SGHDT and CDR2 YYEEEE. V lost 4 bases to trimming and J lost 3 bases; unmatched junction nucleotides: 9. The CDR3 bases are TGTGCCAGCAGCCCTCCGGACAGGGCGGTCTATAATTCACCCCTCCACTTT. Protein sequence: CASSPPDRAVYNSPLHF. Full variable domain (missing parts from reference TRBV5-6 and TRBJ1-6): DAGVTQSPTHLIKTRGQQVTLRCSPKSGHDTVSWYQQALGQGPQFIFQYYEEEERQRGNFPDRFSGHQFPNYSSELNVNALLLGDSALYLCASSPPDRAVYNSPLHFGNGTRLTVT.

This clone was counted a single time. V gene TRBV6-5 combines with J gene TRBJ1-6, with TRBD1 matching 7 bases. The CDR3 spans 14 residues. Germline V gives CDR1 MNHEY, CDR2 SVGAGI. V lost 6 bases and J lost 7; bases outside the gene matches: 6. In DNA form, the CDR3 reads TGTGCCAGCAGAATTGACAGGGCAAATTCACCCCTCCACTTT. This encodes CASRIDRANSPLHF.

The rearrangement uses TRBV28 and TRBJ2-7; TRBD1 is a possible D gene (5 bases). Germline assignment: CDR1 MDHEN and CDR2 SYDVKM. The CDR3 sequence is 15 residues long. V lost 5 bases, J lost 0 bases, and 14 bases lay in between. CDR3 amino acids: CASSPTGTPSYEQYF. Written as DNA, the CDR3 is TGTGCCAGCAGTCCCACAGGAACCCCCTCCTACGAGCAGTACTTC.

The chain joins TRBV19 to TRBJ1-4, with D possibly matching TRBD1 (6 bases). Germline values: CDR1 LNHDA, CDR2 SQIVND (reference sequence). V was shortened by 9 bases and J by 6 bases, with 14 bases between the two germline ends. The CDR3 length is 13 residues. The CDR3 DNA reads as TGTGCCAGCCGGGGGGCAACGGATGAAAAACTGTTTTTT. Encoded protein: CASRGATDEKLFF.

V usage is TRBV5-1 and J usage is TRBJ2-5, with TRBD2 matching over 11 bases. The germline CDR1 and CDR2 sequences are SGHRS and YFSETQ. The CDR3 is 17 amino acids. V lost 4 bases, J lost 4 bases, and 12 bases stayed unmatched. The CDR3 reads CASSKTGLAGGAETQYF. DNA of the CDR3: TGCGCCAGCAGCAAAACCGGCCTAGCGGGAGGTGCAGAGACCCAGTACTTC.

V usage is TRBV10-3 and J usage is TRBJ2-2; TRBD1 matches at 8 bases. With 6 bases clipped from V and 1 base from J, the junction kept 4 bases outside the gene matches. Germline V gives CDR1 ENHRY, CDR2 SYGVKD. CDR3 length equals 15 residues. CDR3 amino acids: CAISGQGGNTGELFF. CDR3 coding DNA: TGTGCCATCAGCGGACAGGGAGGGAACACCGGGGAGCTGTTTTTT.

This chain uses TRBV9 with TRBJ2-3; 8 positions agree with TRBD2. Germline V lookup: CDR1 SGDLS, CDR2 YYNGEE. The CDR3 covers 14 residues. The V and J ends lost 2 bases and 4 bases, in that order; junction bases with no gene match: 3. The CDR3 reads CASSVGTSADTQYF. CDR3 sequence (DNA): TGTGCCAGCAGCGTCGGGACTAGTGCAGATACGCAGTATTTT.